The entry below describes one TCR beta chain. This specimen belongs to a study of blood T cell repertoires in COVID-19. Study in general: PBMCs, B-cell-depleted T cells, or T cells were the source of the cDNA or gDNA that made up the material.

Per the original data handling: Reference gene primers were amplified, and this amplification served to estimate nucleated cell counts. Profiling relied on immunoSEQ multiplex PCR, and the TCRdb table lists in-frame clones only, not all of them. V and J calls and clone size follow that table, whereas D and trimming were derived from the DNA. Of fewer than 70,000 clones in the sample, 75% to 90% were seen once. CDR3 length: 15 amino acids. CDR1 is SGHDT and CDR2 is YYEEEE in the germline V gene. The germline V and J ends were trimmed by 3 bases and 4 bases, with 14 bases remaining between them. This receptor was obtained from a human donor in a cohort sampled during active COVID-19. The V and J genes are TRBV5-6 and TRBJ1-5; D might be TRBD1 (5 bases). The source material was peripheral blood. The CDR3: CASSSAGQENQPQHF. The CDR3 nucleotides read TGTGCCAGCAGCTCCGCGGGGCAGGAAAATCAGCCCCAGCATTTT.